This TCR beta chain comes out of a study of blood T cells in healthy people across ages. General study findings and limits: As age increased, TCR beta diversity per million T cells fell in a roughly linear fashion. When set beside aged donors, long-lived donors presented more naive CD4+ cells and higher diversity.

Every participating donor contributed 8.5 to 10 milliliters of peripheral blood through a draw. Trimming removed 1 base from V and 1 base from J, with 11 bases in between. This CDR3 is 16 amino acids long. CDR1 is LGHNA, CDR2 YSLEER, per germline. Combining a sample-barcoded 5' primer with a J-beta primer mix, a second PCR ran for about 7 to 12 cycles. Researchers report that each sample yielded at least 2.5 million CDR3-containing paired-end reads. TCRdb processed the 5' RACE reads anew with MiXCR; each CDR3 protein has one entry. The sample contains about 1.4 million distinct CDR3 sequences, approximately 59% of which appear only once. A word on this clonotype: Antigen specificity is unknown.

What was sequenced was blood. This TCR came from a man aged 18 to 29 in good health. The V and J genes are TRBV4-3 and TRBJ2-1; possible D gene TRBD1, 6 bases. CDR3 loop: CASSQVQGPSYNEQFF. As DNA, the CDR3 is TGCGCCAGCAGCCAAGTACAGGGTCCTTCCTACAATGAGCAGTTCTTC.